A selection of T cell receptor beta chains follows, all from one sample in a study of shared clonotypes between healthy human individuals. Profiled with immunoSEQ multiplex PCR; TCRdb holds only in-frame clones, not every one. Here the sample spans over a million clones, about 70% being singletons. The sequencing sample was made of memory CD4+ T cells sorted from blood. The receptors originated from a man younger than 35 in good health. Both conserved end residues are part of each CDR3. The D gene is left open where the match is weak. Not every row has a clone size; where given, it reads once, few, many or a size class.

size	length	J	D	V	CDR3	DNA
NA	17	TRBJ1-4	NA	TRBV7-2	CASSRQPFYSTNEKLFF	TGTGCCAGCAGCCGTCAGCCGTTCTACTCAACTAATGAAAAACTGTTTTTT
NA	15	TRBJ2-1	NA	TRBV7-9	CASSPEQSQVNEQFF	TGTGCCAGCAGCCCCGAACAGTCCCAAGTCAATGAGCAGTTCTTC
NA	18	TRBJ2-5	TRBD1	TRBV5-4	CASSQELGTGGAWETQYF	TGTGCCAGCAGCCAGGAGCTCGGGACAGGGGGCGCGTGGGAGACCCAGTACTTC
few	17	TRBJ2-1	TRBD2	TRBV7-9	CASSPRRGAGGDNEQFF	TGTGCCAGCAGCCCCCGGAGAGGAGCGGGGGGCGACAATGAGCAGTTCTTC
NA	14	TRBJ2-5	NA	TRBV2	CASSDIDRQETQYF	TGTGCCAGCAGCGATATCGACAGGCAAGAGACCCAGTACTTC
NA	15	TRBJ2-2	NA	TRBV5-6	CASSSLGPSTGELFF	TGTGCCAGCAGCTCCTTGGGACCGAGCACCGGGGAGCTGTTTTTT
NA	11	TRBJ1-2	NA	TRBV6-5	CASTGNYGYTF	TGTGCCAGCACAGGAAACTATGGCTACACCTTC
NA	12	TRBJ2-3	TRBD2	TRBV6-6	CASSSTAGVFHF	TGTGCCAGCAGTTCTACGGCGGGGGTTTTCCATTTT
NA	15	TRBJ2-5	TRBD2	TRBV5-4	CASSLGLAGQETQYF	TGTGCCAGCAGCTTGGGACTAGCGGGGCAAGAGACCCAGTACTTC
NA	13	TRBJ1-2	TRBD1	TRBV25-1	CASSRQGVGGYTF	TGTGCCAGCAGTCGACAGGGGGTGGGTGGCTACACCTTC
NA	14	TRBJ1-4	TRBD1	TRBV6-1	CASSLGQINEKLFF	TGTGCCAGCAGCCTGGGACAGATAAATGAAAAACTGTTTTTT
NA	15	TRBJ1-2	TRBD1	TRBV7-2	CASSPRTAGGKGYTF	TGTGCCAGCAGCCCCCGCACTGCAGGGGGCAAGGGCTACACCTTC
NA	13	TRBJ2-3	NA	TRBV4-3	CASSQDNLDTQYF	TGCGCCAGCAGCCAAGATAACCTAGATACGCAGTATTTT
NA	15	TRBJ2-3	TRBD2	TRBV6-6	CASRGGLEATDTQYF	TGTGCCAGCCGGGGGGGACTAGAGGCCACAGATACGCAGTATTTT
NA	13	TRBJ1-2	NA	TRBV19	CASSTQVNYGYTF	TGTGCCAGTAGTACACAGGTGAACTATGGCTACACCTTC
NA	15	TRBJ2-7	TRBD1	TRBV10-3	CATLNRDRDPYEQYF	TGTGCCACCCTTAACCGGGACAGGGACCCCTACGAGCAGTACTTC
NA	16	TRBJ1-1	TRBD1	TRBV4-1	CASSETGGLVGTEAFF	TGCGCCAGCAGCGAAACAGGGGGCCTGGTAGGCACTGAAGCTTTCTTT
NA	11	TRBJ1-1	NA	TRBV27	CASSLWIEAFF	TGTGCCAGCAGTTTATGGATTGAAGCTTTCTTT
once	14	TRBJ2-7	TRBD1	TRBV5-4	CASTIGQGLDEQYF	TGTGCCAGCACCATCGGACAGGGCCTAGACGAGCAGTACTTC
NA	16	TRBJ2-7	TRBD1	TRBV18	CASSQAGTGGPYEQYF	TGTGCCAGCTCACAAGCCGGGACAGGTGGTCCCTACGAGCAGTACTTC
NA	14	TRBJ2-7	NA	TRBV7-2	CASSFGRGSYEQYF	TGTGCCAGCAGCTTTGGAAGGGGAAGTTACGAGCAGTACTTC
NA	12	TRBJ1-2	NA	TRBV6-6	CASSSGDYGYTF	TGTGCCAGCAGTTCGGGGGACTATGGCTACACCTTC
NA	15	TRBJ2-5	NA	TRBV5-6	CASSWGVGSEETQYF	TGTGCCAGCAGCTGGGGTGTCGGGAGTGAAGAGACCCAGTACTTC
NA	16	TRBJ2-2	NA	TRBV5-4	CASSLGMRGFTGELFF	TGTGCCAGCAGCTTGGGAATGCGGGGCTTCACCGGGGAGCTGTTTTTT
NA	12	TRBJ2-3	NA	TRBV19	CASSMGEGMQYF	TGTGCCAGTAGTATGGGTGAAGGTATGCAGTATTTT
NA	17	TRBJ2-3	NA	TRBV2	CASRRAVGGTSTDTQYF	TGTGCCAGCAGGCGCGCCGTCGGCGGGACTAGCACAGATACGCAGTATTTT
NA	15	TRBJ2-5	NA	TRBV25-1	CASSEFTRAGETQYF	TGTGCCAGCAGTGAATTCACCAGGGCCGGAGAGACCCAGTACTTC
NA	15	TRBJ1-5	TRBD1	TRBV2	CASSGTGKNNQPQHF	TGTGCCAGCAGTGGGACAGGGAAGAACAATCAGCCCCAGCATTTT
NA	16	TRBJ1-4	NA	TRBV4-2	CASSQERRSTNEKLFF	TGTGCCAGCAGCCAAGAACGACGGTCAACTAATGAAAAACTGTTTTTT
once	15	TRBJ2-7	TRBD2	TRBV19	CASSTSGSKTYEQYF	TGTGCCAGTAGTACTAGCGGGAGTAAGACCTACGAGCAGTACTTC
NA	12	TRBJ1-4	TRBD1	TRBV6-5	CASSPNRGRVFF	TGTGCCAGCAGCCCCAACAGGGGGCGGGTGTTTTTT
few	13	TRBJ1-6	NA	TRBV2	CASNQGEVSPLHF	TGTGCCAGCAATCAGGGAGAGGTTTCACCCCTCCACTTT
NA	15	TRBJ1-1	TRBD1	TRBV4-1	CASSHVDRINTEAFF	TGCGCCAGCAGCCACGTGGACAGGATAAACACTGAAGCTTTCTTT
NA	15	TRBJ2-3	TRBD2	TRBV6-6	CASSRLAGGPGTQYF	TGTGCCAGCAGTAGACTAGCGGGGGGGCCTGGTACGCAGTATTTT
NA	15	TRBJ2-6	NA	TRBV7-8	CASSFGAAGANVLTF	TGTGCCAGCAGCTTCGGGGCTGCTGGGGCCAACGTCCTGACTTTC
NA	14	TRBJ1-4	TRBD1	TRBV13	CASSLGTGTEKLFF	TGTGCCAGCAGCTTAGGGACAGGGACTGAAAAACTGTTTTTT
NA	15	TRBJ2-5	TRBD2	TRBV2	CASGVAGGGWETQYF	TGTGCCAGCGGAGTTGCGGGAGGCGGGTGGGAGACCCAGTACTTC
NA	13	TRBJ2-1	NA	TRBV5-1	CASSFTFSNEQFF	TGCGCCAGCTCATTCACCTTTTCGAATGAGCAGTTCTTC
NA	15	TRBJ1-2	TRBD1	TRBV28	CAIVSTLDRGKSYTF	TGTGCCATCGTCTCAACCCTAGACAGGGGGAAGAGCTACACCTTC
NA	16	TRBJ1-3	NA	TRBV6-1	CASSGQAWGSGNTIYF	TGTGCCAGCAGTGGACAGGCCTGGGGGTCTGGAAACACCATATATTTT
NA	14	TRBJ2-7	TRBD1	TRBV6-6	CASSPGQASYEQYF	TGTGCCAGCAGTCCGGGACAGGCCTCCTACGAGCAGTACTTC
NA	12	TRBJ1-6	TRBD1	TRBV30	CACHRGGSPLHF	TGTGCCTGCCACAGGGGGGGTTCACCCCTCCACTTT
NA	12	TRBJ1-3	NA	TRBV11-2	CASSLGANTIYF	TGTGCCAGCAGCTTAGGGGCAAACACCATATATTTT
NA	14	TRBJ1-1	TRBD1	TRBV2	CASSGQGAGTEAFF	TGTGCCAGCAGTGGACAGGGGGCCGGGACTGAAGCTTTCTTT
NA	13	TRBJ1-1	TRBD1	TRBV5-1	CASAGQMNTEAFF	TGCGCCAGCGCGGGACAGATGAACACTGAAGCTTTCTTT
NA	12	TRBJ1-2	TRBD1	TRBV29-1	CSVEETGMGYTF	TGCAGCGTTGAAGAGACAGGGATGGGCTACACCTTC
NA	15	TRBJ2-2	NA	TRBV15	CATERGGENTGELFF	TGTGCCACCGAGAGGGGCGGGGAGAACACCGGGGAGCTGTTTTTT
NA	16	TRBJ2-1	TRBD2	TRBV12-5	CASGLVAGGSYNEQFF	TGTGCTAGTGGTTTGGTGGCGGGGGGATCCTACAATGAGCAGTTCTTC
few	14	TRBJ1-6	NA	TRBV10-3	CAISGSKGNSPLHF	TGTGCCATCAGTGGAAGTAAAGGGAATTCACCCCTCCACTTT
NA	14	TRBJ2-7	TRBD1	TRBV5-1	CASSLTGQSYEQYF	TGCGCCAGCAGCTTGACGGGACAGTCCTACGAGCAGTACTTC
NA	15	TRBJ2-5	NA	TRBV10-1	CASSESMGGLETQYF	TGCGCCAGCAGTGAGTCGATGGGGGGCCTAGAGACCCAGTACTTC
NA	14	TRBJ2-7	NA	TRBV6-6	CASSYLTETYEQYF	TGTGCCAGCAGTTACTTAACAGAAACCTACGAGCAGTACTTC
NA	14	TRBJ2-7	TRBD2	TRBV5-1	CASSVTSGAYEQYF	TGCGCCAGCAGCGTTACTAGCGGGGCCTACGAGCAGTACTTC